A single sample gave rise to the 2 T cell receptor beta chains below, sequenced in a study of OX40 agonist ivuxolimab in advanced cancers. The repertoire was sequenced with immunoSEQ multiplex PCR; TCRdb's copy has only in-frame clones and lacks some. In the table there are more than 9,000 clones, 60% to 80% of which are singletons. Source: CD4+ or CD8+ T cells sorted from blood, taken in a trial of the OX40 agonist ivuxolimab. The receptors derive from an adult with an advanced solid tumor such as melanoma, head and neck, liver or kidney cancer.

This clone was found a few times. V usage is TRBV7-9 and J usage is TRBJ2-1; 10 bases are a match to TRBD2. CDR1 is SEHNR and CDR2 is FQNEAQ in the germline V gene (reference sequence). The length of the CDR3 is 18 residues. V shed 2 bases, J shed 4 bases, and the junction held 11 bases outside the gene matches. The CDR3 nucleotides read TGTGCCAGCAGCTTACTGGGATCTAGCGGGAGCCCGTACAATGAGCAGTTCTTC. As protein: CASSLLGSSGSPYNEQFF.

The chain couples TRBV7-3 to TRBJ2-7; D gene unclear. Trimming cost V 1 base and J 7 bases, with 11 bases left between them. This CDR3 comprises 13 residues. The V gene's germline CDR1 is SGHTA and CDR2 FQGTGA. The CDR3 reads CASSLMSGSEQYF. The CDR3 nucleotides are TGTGCCAGCAGCTTAATGTCGGGCTCTGAGCAGTACTTC.